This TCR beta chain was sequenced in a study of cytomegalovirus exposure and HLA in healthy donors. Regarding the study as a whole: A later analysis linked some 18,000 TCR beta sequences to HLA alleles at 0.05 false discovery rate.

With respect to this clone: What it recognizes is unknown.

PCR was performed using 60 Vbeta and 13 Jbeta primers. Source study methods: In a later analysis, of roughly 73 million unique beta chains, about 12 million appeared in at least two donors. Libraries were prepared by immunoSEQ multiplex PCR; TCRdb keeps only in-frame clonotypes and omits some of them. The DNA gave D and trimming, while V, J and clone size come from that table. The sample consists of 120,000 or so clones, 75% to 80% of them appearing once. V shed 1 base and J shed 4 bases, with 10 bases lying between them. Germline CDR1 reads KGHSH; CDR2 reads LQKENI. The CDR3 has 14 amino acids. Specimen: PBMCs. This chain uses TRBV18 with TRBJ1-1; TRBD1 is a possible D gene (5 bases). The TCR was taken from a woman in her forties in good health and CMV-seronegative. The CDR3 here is CASSPHGGGTEAFF. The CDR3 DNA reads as TGTGCCAGCTCACCACACGGGGGTGGCACTGAAGCTTTCTTT. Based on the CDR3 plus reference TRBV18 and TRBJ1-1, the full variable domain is NAGVMQNPRHLVRRRGQEARLRCSPMKGHSHVYWYRQLPEEGLKFMVYLQKENIIDESGMPKERFSAEFPKEGPSILRIQQVVRGDSAAYFCASSPHGGGTEAFFGQGTRLTVV.